Listed below are T cell receptor beta chains from one sample, sequenced in a study of post-analysis software for immune sequencing data. In TCRdb, the PCR reads were re-called with MiXCR into one record per CDR3 protein. The sample has more than 500,000 distinct CDR3 sequences, 34% seen once. Sequencing input: blood. The receptors derive from a girl aged 2-17 years with multiple sclerosis. Both conserved end residues are part of each CDR3. The order of the fields is J gene, D gene, clone size, V gene, CDR3 DNA, CDR3 protein. D genes are given only for firm matches. Rows give clone size only sometimes, using once, few, many, or a class for an expanded clone.

J gene: TRBJ1-2
D gene: -
clone size: few
V gene: TRBV20-1
CDR3 DNA: TGCAGTGCTAGAACGCACGATAACTATGGCTACACCTTC
CDR3 protein: CSARTHDNYGYTF

J gene: TRBJ2-3
D gene: -
clone size: many
V gene: TRBV10-3
CDR3 DNA: TGTGCCATCAGTGAGTCGTATGATACGCAGTATTTT
CDR3 protein: CAISESYDTQYF

J gene: TRBJ2-3
D gene: -
clone size: -
V gene: TRBV5-1
CDR3 DNA: TGCGCCAGCATGCAGGGCCCGGGGGATACGCAGTATTTT
CDR3 protein: CASMQGPGDTQYF

J gene: TRBJ1-6
D gene: -
clone size: -
V gene: TRBV7-8
CDR3 DNA: TGTGCCAGCAGCTTAGCAGCCGCTCACTCACCCCTCCACTTT
CDR3 protein: CASSLAAAHSPLHF

J gene: TRBJ2-7
D gene: -
clone size: -
V gene: TRBV4-1
CDR3 DNA: TGCGCCAGCAGCCAAGATAGTAGAGGGGCCAGGGGCTCCTACGAGCAGTACTTC
CDR3 protein: CASSQDSRGARGSYEQYF

J gene: TRBJ2-3
D gene: TRBD1
clone size: few
V gene: TRBV12-3/TRBV12-4
CDR3 DNA: TGTGCCAGCACCTTGCCGGGACAGGTTTCCTGGGATACGCAGTATTTT
CDR3 protein: CASTLPGQVSWDTQYF

J gene: TRBJ1-1
D gene: -
clone size: -
V gene: TRBV20-1
CDR3 DNA: TGCAGTGCTAGACCATCAAGTCCGGGACACGATCCCCTGAACACTGAAGCTTTCTTT
CDR3 protein: CSARPSSPGHDPLNTEAFF

J gene: TRBJ2-3
D gene: TRBD2
clone size: -
V gene: TRBV4-3
CDR3 DNA: TGCACCAGCAGCCAGGGGGACCTAGCGGGGGGATCAGATACGCAGTATTTT
CDR3 protein: CTSSQGDLAGGSDTQYF

J gene: TRBJ2-5
D gene: TRBD1
clone size: few
V gene: TRBV12-3/TRBV12-4
CDR3 DNA: TGTGCCAGCAGTCCCTACCGGACAGGGGGCATGGAGACCCAGTACTTC
CDR3 protein: CASSPYRTGGMETQYF

J gene: TRBJ1-6
D gene: -
clone size: -
V gene: TRBV6-6
CDR3 DNA: TGTGCCAGCAGTCAACCCCAAACCGGTTCCTATAATTCACCCCTCCACTTT
CDR3 protein: CASSQPQTGSYNSPLHF

J gene: TRBJ2-2
D gene: -
clone size: -
V gene: TRBV29-1
CDR3 DNA: TGCAGCGTTGCCAGTACGAACACCGGGGAGCTGTTTTTT
CDR3 protein: CSVASTNTGELFF

J gene: TRBJ2-5
D gene: -
clone size: few
V gene: TRBV6-2/TRBV6-3
CDR3 DNA: TGTGCCAGCAGCCTACATAAGCAGTACTTC
CDR3 protein: CASSLHKQYF

J gene: TRBJ1-5
D gene: -
clone size: once
V gene: TRBV29-1
CDR3 DNA: TGCGGCGTCGCGCAGGGGTCTGGGAATCAGCCCCAGCATTTT
CDR3 protein: CGVAQGSGNQPQHF

J gene: TRBJ2-1
D gene: -
clone size: few
V gene: TRBV10-3
CDR3 DNA: TGTGCCGTCCGGGTCCGGGAGAGCTCCTACAATGAGCAGTTCTTC
CDR3 protein: CAVRVRESSYNEQFF

J gene: TRBJ2-1
D gene: -
clone size: -
V gene: TRBV3-1
CDR3 DNA: TGTGCCAGCAGCCATCCCTTGAGACTGACTTACAATGAGCAGTTCTTC
CDR3 protein: CASSHPLRLTYNEQFF

J gene: TRBJ2-7
D gene: TRBD2
clone size: -
V gene: TRBV5-1
CDR3 DNA: TGCGCCAGCAGTGTAGGGGGACTAGCGTCTTACGAGCAGTACTTC
CDR3 protein: CASSVGGLASYEQYF

J gene: TRBJ1-1
D gene: -
clone size: -
V gene: TRBV4-1
CDR3 DNA: TGCGCCAGCAGCCAAGAGGAACAGGAGTTCGGAGCTTTCTTT
CDR3 protein: CASSQEEQEFGAFF

J gene: TRBJ1-2
D gene: -
clone size: -
V gene: TRBV5-1
CDR3 DNA: TGCGCCAGCAGCTTGGTGGGGGACCTCTATGGCTACACCTTC
CDR3 protein: CASSLVGDLYGYTF

J gene: TRBJ2-7
D gene: TRBD1
clone size: -
V gene: TRBV20-1
CDR3 DNA: TGCAGTGCCCCTCGGACAGGGGGTTCCTACGAGCAGTACTTC
CDR3 protein: CSAPRTGGSYEQYF

J gene: TRBJ1-1
D gene: -
clone size: -
V gene: TRBV29-1
CDR3 DNA: TGCAGCGTTTCAGTCACAGAAGCTTTCTTT
CDR3 protein: CSVSVTEAFF

J gene: TRBJ1-5
D gene: -
clone size: -
V gene: TRBV5-1
CDR3 DNA: TGCGCCAGCAGCGCTACAGGGATATTAGGACAGCCCCAGCATTTT
CDR3 protein: CASSATGILGQPQHF

J gene: TRBJ2-1
D gene: TRBD1
clone size: few
V gene: TRBV9
CDR3 DNA: TGTGCCAGCAGCGTGGGGACAGGGGGGCCCTACAATGAGCAGTTCTTC
CDR3 protein: CASSVGTGGPYNEQFF

J gene: TRBJ1-2
D gene: TRBD1
clone size: few
V gene: TRBV28
CDR3 DNA: TGTGCCAGCAGTTTAGGGGATAACAGGGGCGGCTACACCTTC
CDR3 protein: CASSLGDNRGGYTF

J gene: TRBJ2-7
D gene: TRBD1
clone size: -
V gene: TRBV29-1
CDR3 DNA: TGCACCGGGACAGGGTACAATGAGCAGTACTTC
CDR3 protein: CTGTGYNEQYF

J gene: TRBJ2-2
D gene: TRBD1
clone size: few
V gene: TRBV9
CDR3 DNA: TGTGCCAGCAGCGTCCAGGACAGGGGGTTATTAGGCACCGGGGAGCTGTTTTTT
CDR3 protein: CASSVQDRGLLGTGELFF

J gene: TRBJ2-5
D gene: TRBD2
clone size: few
V gene: TRBV3-1
CDR3 DNA: TGTGCCAGCAGCCACCAGTCGGGGGGGGAGACCCGGTACTTC
CDR3 protein: CASSHQSGGETRYF

J gene: TRBJ2-1
D gene: -
clone size: few
V gene: TRBV4-1
CDR3 DNA: TGCGCCAGCAGCCTCGTCTGGGGCGACTCCTACAATGAGCAGTTCTTC
CDR3 protein: CASSLVWGDSYNEQFF

J gene: TRBJ2-1
D gene: TRBD2
clone size: -
V gene: TRBV3-1
CDR3 DNA: TGTGCCAGCAGCCAAGGGGGGGGGGAGTTCTTC
CDR3 protein: CASSQGGGEFF

J gene: TRBJ1-1
D gene: -
clone size: once
V gene: TRBV6-6
CDR3 DNA: TGTGCCAGCAGTTCGGTGGTGGCGGTCACTGAAGCTTTCTTT
CDR3 protein: CASSSVVAVTEAFF

J gene: TRBJ2-3
D gene: TRBD2
clone size: -
V gene: TRBV20-1
CDR3 DNA: TGCAGTGCTAGGGTAACTAGCGGGGGCTTTAGCACAGATACGCAGTATTTT
CDR3 protein: CSARVTSGGFSTDTQYF

J gene: TRBJ2-7
D gene: TRBD1
clone size: -
V gene: TRBV6-1
CDR3 DNA: TGTGCCAGCAGTGAAGAATGGACAGGGTGGACCTACGAGCAGTACTTC
CDR3 protein: CASSEEWTGWTYEQYF

J gene: TRBJ1-3
D gene: -
clone size: -
V gene: TRBV29-1
CDR3 DNA: TGCAGCGTTGTCGGTGGAAACACCATATATTTT
CDR3 protein: CSVVGGNTIYF

J gene: TRBJ2-7
D gene: -
clone size: -
V gene: TRBV12-3/TRBV12-4
CDR3 DNA: TGTGCCAGCAGTAAACAGGGTAGCTACGAGCAGTACTTC
CDR3 protein: CASSKQGSYEQYF

J gene: TRBJ2-3
D gene: -
clone size: -
V gene: TRBV20-1
CDR3 DNA: TGCAGTGCTGCTTCTGTACGGCGGGGAATCACAGATACGCAGTATTTT
CDR3 protein: CSAASVRRGITDTQYF

J gene: TRBJ1-4
D gene: -
clone size: -
V gene: TRBV29-1
CDR3 DNA: TGCAGCGTTCGCAGGGAGGACGAAAAACTGTTTTTT
CDR3 protein: CSVRREDEKLFF

J gene: TRBJ2-3
D gene: -
clone size: few
V gene: TRBV20-1
CDR3 DNA: TGCAGTGCTAGGTTGGGGACAGATACGCAGTATTTT
CDR3 protein: CSARLGTDTQYF

J gene: TRBJ1-5
D gene: -
clone size: -
V gene: TRBV6-1
CDR3 DNA: TGTGCCAGCATTCGAGGTACAGGAAATAGCAATCAGCCCCAGCATTTT
CDR3 protein: CASIRGTGNSNQPQHF

J gene: TRBJ2-7
D gene: TRBD2
clone size: once
V gene: TRBV25-1
CDR3 DNA: TGTGCCAGCAGTGACCCCTCTAGCGGTCCCTCCTACGAGCAGTACTTC
CDR3 protein: CASSDPSSGPSYEQYF

J gene: TRBJ2-7
D gene: -
clone size: few
V gene: TRBV7-9
CDR3 DNA: TGTGCCAGCAGCCCAGGCATCCGTTACGAGCAGTACTTC
CDR3 protein: CASSPGIRYEQYF

J gene: TRBJ1-5
D gene: TRBD1
clone size: -
V gene: TRBV7-2
CDR3 DNA: TGTGCCAGCAGCTTATCGACAGGGAACAATCAGCCCCAGCATTTT
CDR3 protein: CASSLSTGNNQPQHF

J gene: TRBJ2-5
D gene: -
clone size: -
V gene: TRBV6-6
CDR3 DNA: TGTGCCAGCAGTTACTGGTCTTCTCGTGGCAGGGCGAGGGAGCAGTACTTC
CDR3 protein: CASSYWSSRGRAREQYF

J gene: TRBJ1-2
D gene: -
clone size: -
V gene: TRBV5-1
CDR3 DNA: TGCGCCAGCAGCTTCGGACTCCGAGATAACTATGGCTACACCTTC
CDR3 protein: CASSFGLRDNYGYTF

J gene: TRBJ1-2
D gene: -
clone size: few
V gene: TRBV24-1
CDR3 DNA: TGTGCCACCAGTGATTCAGGGGCCGGCTACACCTTC
CDR3 protein: CATSDSGAGYTF

J gene: TRBJ1-2
D gene: TRBD1
clone size: few
V gene: TRBV4-1
CDR3 DNA: TGCGCCAGCAGCCAAGCCCGGGGGACAGGGGGCGCATACTATGGCTACACCTTC
CDR3 protein: CASSQARGTGGAYYGYTF

J gene: TRBJ2-7
D gene: -
clone size: -
V gene: TRBV7-8
CDR3 DNA: TGTGCCAGCAGCTTACGCCCCGGTTCAGGGTACGAGCAGTACTTC
CDR3 protein: CASSLRPGSGYEQYF

J gene: TRBJ2-1
D gene: -
clone size: -
V gene: TRBV20-1
CDR3 DNA: TGCAGTGCTAGAGTAGGACCACCTCGGAGAGAGCAGTTCTTC
CDR3 protein: CSARVGPPRREQFF

J gene: TRBJ2-7
D gene: -
clone size: -
V gene: TRBV12-3/TRBV12-4
CDR3 DNA: TGTGCCAGCAGTTTCCTGGACCGATCCTACGAGCAGTACTTC
CDR3 protein: CASSFLDRSYEQYF

J gene: TRBJ2-4
D gene: -
clone size: -
V gene: TRBV5-1
CDR3 DNA: TGCGCCAGCAGCGACACAACAGGGTGGGCAAAAAACATTCAGTACTTC
CDR3 protein: CASSDTTGWAKNIQYF

J gene: TRBJ1-1
D gene: -
clone size: -
V gene: TRBV5-5
CDR3 DNA: TGTGCCAGCAGCTTGGACCTTCGGGCGGTGAACACTGAAGCTTTCTTT
CDR3 protein: CASSLDLRAVNTEAFF

J gene: TRBJ1-1
D gene: -
clone size: -
V gene: TRBV15
CDR3 DNA: TGTGCCACCAGCAGAGATCTAACGGGGGAAGCTTTCTTT
CDR3 protein: CATSRDLTGEAFF

J gene: TRBJ2-5
D gene: -
clone size: few
V gene: TRBV4-1
CDR3 DNA: TGCGCCAGCAGCCAAGAGGGGCGTTTACCTGGGCAGGAGACCCAGTACTTC
CDR3 protein: CASSQEGRLPGQETQYF

J gene: TRBJ1-2
D gene: -
clone size: few
V gene: TRBV20-1
CDR3 DNA: TGCAGTGCCCCCGGCTCATCCGTAGATGGCTACACCTTC
CDR3 protein: CSAPGSSVDGYTF

J gene: TRBJ2-1
D gene: -
clone size: few
V gene: TRBV5-6
CDR3 DNA: TGTGCCAGCAGCTTGATTGTCCTAACGAGCTCCTACAATGAGCAGTTCTTC
CDR3 protein: CASSLIVLTSSYNEQFF

J gene: TRBJ2-1
D gene: -
clone size: few
V gene: TRBV10-1
CDR3 DNA: TGCGCCAGCAGTGAGGGAGGCCTTAATCATGAGCAGTTCTTC
CDR3 protein: CASSEGGLNHEQFF

J gene: TRBJ2-7
D gene: TRBD1
clone size: few
V gene: TRBV4-1
CDR3 DNA: TGCGCCAGCAGCCAGCCGGGACAGGGAGGTAATGAGCAGTACTTC
CDR3 protein: CASSQPGQGGNEQYF

J gene: TRBJ2-6
D gene: TRBD2
clone size: -
V gene: TRBV5-5
CDR3 DNA: TGTGCCAGCAGCTTGGTAGGGCGGGGGAGTTCTGGGGCCAACGTCCTGACTTTC
CDR3 protein: CASSLVGRGSSGANVLTF

J gene: TRBJ2-5
D gene: -
clone size: many
V gene: TRBV6-5
CDR3 DNA: TGTGCCAGCCTAGGGCCCTCGGGGACCCAGTACTTC
CDR3 protein: CASLGPSGTQYF

J gene: TRBJ2-7
D gene: TRBD1
clone size: -
V gene: TRBV19
CDR3 DNA: TGTGCCAGTAACCCGGGACAGGCTAGCTCCTACGAGCAGTACTTC
CDR3 protein: CASNPGQASSYEQYF

J gene: TRBJ2-7
D gene: -
clone size: -
V gene: TRBV21-1
CDR3 DNA: TGTGCCAGCAAAGGGACTAGCGGGGGCCTTTATCCCTACGAGCAGTACTTC
CDR3 protein: CASKGTSGGLYPYEQYF

J gene: TRBJ2-3
D gene: -
clone size: -
V gene: TRBV19
CDR3 DNA: TGTGCCAGTAGTATAGCGGGGACACAAAACACAGATACGCAGTATTTT
CDR3 protein: CASSIAGTQNTDTQYF